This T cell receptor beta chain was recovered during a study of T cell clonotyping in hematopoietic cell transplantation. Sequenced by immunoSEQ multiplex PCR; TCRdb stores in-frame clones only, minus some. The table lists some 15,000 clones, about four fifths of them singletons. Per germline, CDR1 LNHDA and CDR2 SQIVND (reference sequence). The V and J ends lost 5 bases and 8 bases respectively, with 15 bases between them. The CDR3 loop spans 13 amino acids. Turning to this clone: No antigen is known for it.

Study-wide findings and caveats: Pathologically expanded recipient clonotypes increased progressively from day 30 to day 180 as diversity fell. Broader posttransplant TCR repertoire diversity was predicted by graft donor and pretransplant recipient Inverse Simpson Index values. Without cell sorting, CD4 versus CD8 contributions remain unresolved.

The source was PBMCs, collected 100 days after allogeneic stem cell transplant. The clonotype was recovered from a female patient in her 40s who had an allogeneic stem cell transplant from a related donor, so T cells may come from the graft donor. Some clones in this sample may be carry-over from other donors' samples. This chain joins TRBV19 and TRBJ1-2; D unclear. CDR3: CASSQRIKDGYTF. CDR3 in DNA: TGTGCCAGTAGTCAGCGGATAAAGGACGGCTACACCTTC. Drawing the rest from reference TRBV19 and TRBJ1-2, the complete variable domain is DGGITQSPKYLFRKEGQNVTLSCEQNLNHDAMYWYRQDPGQGLRLIYYSQIVNDFQKGDIAEGYSVSREKKESFPLTVTSAQKNPTAFYLCASSQRIKDGYTFGSGTRLTVV.